One sample yielded the 25 T cell receptor beta chains listed below, sequenced in a study of cytomegalovirus exposure and HLA in healthy donors. Both 60 Vbeta primers and 13 Jbeta primers went into the PCR. Libraries were prepared by immunoSEQ multiplex PCR; TCRdb keeps only in-frame clonotypes and omits some of them. The sample carries some 150,000 clones, about 73% recorded once. What was sequenced was PBMCs. These TCRs come from a woman aged 55-70 years in good health and CMV-seropositive.

V is TRBV2 and J is TRBJ2-5; 9 nucleotides line up with TRBD1. V shed 6 bases, J shed 5 bases, and the junction held 16 bases outside the gene matches. The CDR3 covers 17 residues. The V gene's germline CDR1 is SNHLY and CDR2 FYNNEI. The CDR3 DNA is TGTGCCAGCAGCGTTCTTCCGGGACAGGGTCGATGGGAGACCCAGTACTTC. Translated: CASSVLPGQGRWETQYF.

This clone came up a few times. The DNA for the CDR3 is TGTGCCAGCAAAAGACAGGGACAGTATGGCTACACCTTC. Encoded protein: CASKRQGQYGYTF. V gene TRBV28 combines with J gene TRBJ1-2; 7 bases fit TRBD1. Germline V gene sequence: CDR1 MDHEN, CDR2 SYDVKM. Unmatched junction bases numbered 7, after V lost 7 bases and J lost 5 bases. The CDR3 has 13 residues.

The chain carries TRBV7-8 and TRBJ1-1; 7 bases line up with TRBD1. Germline V gene lookup returns CDR1 SGHVS and CDR2 FQNEAQ. The CDR3 length is 17 residues. V shed 8 bases and J 1 base; nucleotides not matched to a gene: 16. The CDR3 is CASLPEGGSRGNTEAFF. The CDR3 nucleotides are TGTGCCAGCTTACCCGAAGGGGGCAGCCGAGGGAACACTGAAGCTTTCTTT.

CDR3 residues: CASSPRQGPNTEAFF. The DNA of the CDR3 is TGTGCCAGCAGTCCTCGACAGGGGCCGAACACTGAAGCTTTCTTT. The chain is built from TRBV6-5 and TRBJ1-1, with 8 bases identical to TRBD1. The CDR3 sequence is 15 residues long. J lost 1 base, V lost 5 bases, and 6 bases had no gene match. CDR1 and CDR2 (germline): MNHEY, SVGAGI.

The chain carries TRBV28 and TRBJ1-5, with unresolved D. CDR1 MDHEN and CDR2 SYDVKM come from the germline V gene. CDR3 length equals 14 residues. Trimming took off 5 bases at V and 0 bases at J, with 8 bases between the two ends. CDR3 sequence: CASSTTPSNQPQHF. The CDR3, as DNA: TGTGCCAGCAGTACGACACCTAGCAATCAGCCCCAGCATTTT.

The gene calls are TRBV14 and TRBJ2-5; 9 bases fit TRBD1. V lost 6 bases and J lost 5; bases outside the gene matches: 10. The germline V gene has CDR1 SGHDN and CDR2 FVKESK. The CDR3 runs 15 residues. CDR3 nucleotide sequence: TGTGCCAGCAGTCTTACAGGGGGCTGGGGCGAGACCCAGTACTTC. Protein product: CASSLTGGWGETQYF.

The sample holds a few counts of this clone. V gene TRBV30 combines with J gene TRBJ1-1, with 8 nucleotides matching TRBD1. The CDR3 extends over 13 amino acids. The germline gives CDR1 GTSNPN, CDR2 SVGIG (reference sequence). After removal of 3 bases from V and 4 bases from J, the junction contained 4 bases not matched to a gene. CDR3 in amino acids: CAWRGQASTEAFF. In DNA form, the CDR3 reads TGTGCCTGGAGGGGACAGGCCAGCACTGAAGCTTTCTTT.

This sequence joins TRBV27 and TRBJ2-6; the D is unclear. CDR1 is MNHEY and CDR2 is SMNVEV in the germline V gene (reference sequence). This CDR3 has 13 residues. The germline V and J ends were trimmed by 2 bases and 7 bases, with 6 bases remaining between them. The CDR3 nucleotides read TGTGCCAGCAGTTTAAGAGGAGCCAACGTCCTGACTTTC. As protein: CASSLRGANVLTF. The complete variable domain, with remaining parts taken from reference TRBV27 and TRBJ2-6, reads EAQVTQNPRYLITVTGKKLTVTCSQNMNHEYMSWYRQDPGLGLRQIYYSMNVEVTDKGDVPEGYKVSRKEKRNFPLILESPSPNQTSLYFCASSLRGANVLTFGAGSRLTVL.

V gene TRBV5-4 combines with J gene TRBJ2-3, with D unclear. The CDR3 extends over 18 amino acids. Germline loops: CDR1 SGHNT, CDR2 YYREEE (reference sequence). V was cut by 0 bases and J by 1 base, with 18 bases left in between. Here the CDR3 DNA reads TGTGCCAGCAGCTTGGGGGCAAGAAGCAGAGTCCGCACAGATACGCAGTATTTT. This codes for CASSLGARSRVRTDTQYF.

V and J are TRBV28 and TRBJ2-3; D not certain. This CDR3 comprises 15 residues. Germline lookup yields CDR1 MDHEN and CDR2 SYDVKM. V was cut by 7 bases and J by 0 bases, with 14 bases left in between. CDR3 sequence (DNA): TGTGCCAGCACCTCGACACTGTACAGCACAGATACGCAGTATTTT. This sequence encodes CASTSTLYSTDTQYF.

The chain carries TRBV6-6 and TRBJ2-1; 14 bases are shared with TRBD2. The ends lost 5 bases at V and 7 bases at J; junction bases unmatched: 7. This CDR3 region has 16 residues. Germline V gene data show CDR1 as MNHNY and CDR2 as SVGAGI (reference sequence). The DNA of the CDR3 is TGTGCCAGCAGTCGCGAGGGGACTAGCGGGAGAAATGAGCAGTTCTTC. It encodes CASSREGTSGRNEQFF.

The rearrangement joins TRBV6-5 to TRBJ2-1, with 9 bases that match TRBD2. CDR1 MNHEY and CDR2 SVGAGI come from the germline V gene. Trimming took 0 bases from V and 8 from J; bases not matched to a gene: 8. The CDR3 consists of 16 residues. CDR3 region: CASSYSGGRVGDEQFF. CDR3 coding DNA: TGTGCCAGCAGTTACTCCGGCGGGAGGGTCGGGGATGAGCAGTTCTTC.

The chain joins TRBV27 to TRBJ2-1; 7 nucleotides line up with TRBD1. This CDR3 has 16 amino acids. Trimming cost V 1 base and J 3 bases; bases outside gene matches: 6. CDR1 and CDR2 (germline): MNHEY, SMNVEV (reference sequence). CDR3 region: CASSLLTAGGYNEQFF. CDR3 sequence (DNA): TGTGCCAGCAGTTTATTGACGGCAGGGGGCTACAATGAGCAGTTCTTC.

This sequence joins TRBV29-1 and TRBJ2-7; TRBD2 might be the D (5 bases). Per germline, CDR1 SQVTM and CDR2 ANQGSEA. This CDR3 comprises 12 residues. Trimming took 7 bases from V and 3 from J, leaving 13 bases between them. CDR3 bases: TGCAGCGCGAGCAAAGGAGGCTACGAGCAGTACTTC. Translated, it gives CSASKGGYEQYF.

The V and J genes are TRBV29-1 and TRBJ2-1, with 9 nucleotides matching TRBD2. The germline V gene has CDR1 SQVTM and CDR2 ANQGSEA. The CDR3 contains 15 residues. The V and J ends lost 4 bases and 7 bases, in that order; junction bases with no gene match: 11. CDR3 in DNA: TGCAGCGTTGTTGAGAGTAGCGGGAGTCTAAATGAGCAGTTCTTC. As protein: CSVVESSGSLNEQFF.

This clone has only a few counts. V usage is TRBV6-6 and J usage is TRBJ2-7, with TRBD1 matching 9 bases. There are 15 residues in the CDR3. The ends lost 6 bases at V and 1 base at J; junction bases unmatched: 7. From germline, CDR1 is MNHNY and CDR2 SVGAGI (reference sequence). CDR3 loop: CASRTGTGPSYEQYF. CDR3 nucleotide sequence: TGTGCCAGCAGAACCGGGACAGGGCCTTCCTACGAGCAGTACTTC.

This clone was observed a few times. This chain joins TRBV5-1 and TRBJ2-5; D may be TRBD1 (6 bases). In germline, CDR1 is SGHRS, CDR2 YFSETQ. The CDR3 sequence is 12 residues long. Trimming removed 4 bases from V and 4 bases from J, with 8 bases in between. The DNA of the CDR3 is TGCGCCAGCAGCAAAGGGGGAGAGACCCAGTACTTC. Translated: CASSKGGETQYF.

This rearrangement joins TRBV9 to TRBJ2-3; 7 bases align to TRBD1. Losses at the gene ends were 0 bases for V and 6 bases for J; bases not matched to a gene: 13. Germline CDR1 and CDR2: SGDLS and YYNGEE. This CDR3 contains 17 residues. CDR3 protein: CASSVETGAVFPDTQYF. CDR3 sequence (DNA): TGTGCCAGCAGCGTAGAAACAGGGGCAGTTTTTCCGGATACGCAGTATTTT.

The chain uses TRBV11-2 and TRBJ2-7, with 8 bases matching TRBD1. In germline, CDR1 is SGHAT, CDR2 FQNNGV. Losses at the gene ends were 5 bases for V and 7 bases for J; bases not matched to a gene: 10. The CDR3 spans 14 residues. CDR3 sequence (DNA): TGTGCCAGCAGCCTTGGACAGGGCACGGGGGAGCAGTACTTC. Its translation is CASSLGQGTGEQYF.

This chain connects TRBV6-5 to TRBJ2-5; 10 bases map to TRBD1. The assigned J gene may be wrong: the sequence end matches TRBJ2-7 better. The CDR3 covers 14 residues. Per germline, CDR1 MNHEY and CDR2 SVGAGI. Here the CDR3 DNA reads TGTGCCAGCAGTAAGGACAGGGGGGGTTACGAGCAGTACTTC. This sequence encodes CASSKDRGGYEQYF.

The table lists this clone with a count of one. The rearrangement links TRBV28 to TRBJ1-1, with 8 bases fitting TRBD1. The CDR3 length is 15 residues. Germline CDR1 and CDR2: MDHEN and SYDVKM. V shed 6 bases and J 6 bases; nucleotides not matched to a gene: 12. The CDR3 spells CASSFEDRESAEAFF. The CDR3 DNA reads as TGTGCCAGCAGCTTTGAGGACAGGGAAAGTGCTGAAGCTTTCTTT.

The genes are TRBV20-1 and TRBJ2-7, with D perhaps TRBD1 (6 bases). This CDR3 contains 11 residues. Between the trimmed V and J ends, which lost 5 bases and 7 bases, there was a span of 12 bases. CDR1 and CDR2 (germline): DFQATT, SNEGSKA (reference sequence). As DNA, the CDR3 is TGCAGTGCTGCACAGGGAACAGAGCAGTACTTC. Protein product: CSAAQGTEQYF.

This clone has more than one count but fewer than ten. The chain is built from TRBV28 and TRBJ1-5; D is possibly TRBD1 (5 bases). This CDR3 region has 15 residues. In germline, CDR1 is MDHEN, CDR2 SYDVKM. Deletions cut 6 bases from V and 4 bases from J, with 16 bases between. The CDR3 protein is CASSQGAGTNQPQHF. CDR3 nucleotide sequence: TGTGCCAGCAGCCAAGGGGCAGGAACTAATCAGCCCCAGCATTTT.

This clone was recorded a few times. J is TRBJ2-1 and V is TRBV2; 14 bases are a match to TRBD2. The CDR3 has 15 amino acids. The J segment lost 9 bases and the V segment lost 6 bases, leaving 7 bases of the junction unmatched. In germline, CDR1 is SNHLY, CDR2 FYNNEI. In DNA, the CDR3 is TGTGCCAGCAGCGAGGGACTAGCGGGAGTGTGTGAGCAGTTCTTC. It codes for CASSEGLAGVCEQFF.

This chain uses TRBV29-1 with TRBJ1-5; 8 nucleotides line up with TRBD1. Germline V gene sequence: CDR1 SQVTM, CDR2 ANQGSEA. J lost 6 bases, V lost 4 bases, and 5 bases had no gene match. This CDR3 is 13 amino acids long. The CDR3 region is CSVGDRGGQPQHF. The CDR3 DNA reads TGCAGCGTTGGCGACAGGGGAGGTCAGCCCCAGCATTTT.